This TCR beta chain appears in the sequencing data of a study of memory CD4+ T cells and cytomegalovirus serostatus. In the study overall: This sample comes from healthy Belgian adults, roughly 9 CMV seropositive, 24 seronegative.

Germline V gene lookup returns CDR1 LGHNA and CDR2 YSLEER. The CDR3 runs to 15 residues. The V segment lost 3 bases and the J segment 5 bases; nucleotides outside the gene matches: 7. Sequenced by immunoSEQ multiplex PCR; TCRdb stores in-frame clones only, minus some. Among roughly 49,000 clones listed, roughly four fifths were seen once. The sort gate was single viable CD3+CD4+CD8-CD45RO+ cells for memory CD4+ T cells. Serostatus was set by detecting CMV pp150, pp28, p38, p52 IgG. After thawing, CD4+ T cells were positively selected. This chain joins TRBV4-3 and TRBJ2-1; TRBD2 matches at 7 bases. The sequence derives from an adult in good health and CMV-seronegative. Sequenced sample: memory CD4+ T cells from blood. The CDR3 bases are TGCGCCAGCAGCCATAGTGCTAGCGGACACAATGAGCAGTTCTTC. Amino acid sequence: CASSHSASGHNEQFF.